This T cell receptor beta chain was identified in a study of cytomegalovirus exposure and HLA in healthy donors. Findings and caveats of the study: The study designated 164 TCR beta chains cytomegalovirus-associated.

Clones were sequenced by immunoSEQ multiplex PCR, and TCRdb holds only the in-frame ones, with some missing. The sample has fewer than 85,000 clones, approximately 96% seen once. Concerning this clone itself: The antigen is not known.

Germline CDR1 and CDR2: SGHRS and YFSETQ. Trimming at V came to 3 bases and at J to 5 bases, leaving 6 bases not matched to a gene. The CDR3 is 14 amino acids. The gene calls are TRBV5-1 and TRBJ1-1; 8 positions match TRBD1. Sequencing was done on a sample of PBMCs. The TCR sequence derives from a woman between 18 and 30 years old in good health and CMV-seronegative. The CDR3 spells CASSSTGGWTEAFF. In DNA, the CDR3 is TGCGCCAGCAGCTCAACAGGGGGTTGGACTGAAGCTTTCTTT.